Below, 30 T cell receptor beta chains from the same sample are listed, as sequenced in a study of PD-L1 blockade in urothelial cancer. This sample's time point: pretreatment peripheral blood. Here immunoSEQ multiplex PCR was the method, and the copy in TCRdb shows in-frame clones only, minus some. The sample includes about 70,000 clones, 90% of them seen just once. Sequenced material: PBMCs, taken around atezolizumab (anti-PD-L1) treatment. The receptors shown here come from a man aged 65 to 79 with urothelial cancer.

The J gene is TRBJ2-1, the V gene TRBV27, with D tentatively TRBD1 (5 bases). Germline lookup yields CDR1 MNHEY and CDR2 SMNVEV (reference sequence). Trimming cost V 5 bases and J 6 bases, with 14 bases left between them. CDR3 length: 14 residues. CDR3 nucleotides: TGTGCCAGCAGTCAGACCCAGGGTGGCAATGAGCAGTTCTTC. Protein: CASSQTQGGNEQFF.

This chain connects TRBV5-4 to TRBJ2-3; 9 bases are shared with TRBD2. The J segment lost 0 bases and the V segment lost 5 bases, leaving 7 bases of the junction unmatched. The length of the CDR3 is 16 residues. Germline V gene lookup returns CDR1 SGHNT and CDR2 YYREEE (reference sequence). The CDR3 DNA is TGTGCCAGCAGTTCTGGACTAGCGCGAAGCACAGATACGCAGTATTTT. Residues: CASSSGLARSTDTQYF. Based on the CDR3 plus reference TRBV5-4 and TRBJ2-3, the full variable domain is ETGVTQSPTHLIKTRGQQVTLRCSSQSGHNTVSWYQQALGQGPQFIFQYYREEENGRGNFPPRFSGLQFPNYSSELNVNALELDDSALYLCASSSGLARSTDTQYFGPGTRLTVL.

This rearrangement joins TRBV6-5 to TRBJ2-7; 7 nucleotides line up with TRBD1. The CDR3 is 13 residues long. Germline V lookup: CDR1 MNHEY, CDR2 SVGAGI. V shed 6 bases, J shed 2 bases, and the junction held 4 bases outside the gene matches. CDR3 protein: CASRRTGPYEQYF. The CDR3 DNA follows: TGTGCCAGCAGGCGGACAGGCCCCTACGAGCAGTACTTC.

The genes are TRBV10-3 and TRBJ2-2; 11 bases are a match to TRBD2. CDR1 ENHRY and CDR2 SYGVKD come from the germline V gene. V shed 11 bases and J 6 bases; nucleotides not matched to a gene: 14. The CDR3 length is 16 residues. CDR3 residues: CAAPASTSGKAGELFF. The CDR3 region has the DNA TGTGCCGCCCCGGCCTCGACTAGCGGGAAAGCCGGGGAGCTGTTTTTT.

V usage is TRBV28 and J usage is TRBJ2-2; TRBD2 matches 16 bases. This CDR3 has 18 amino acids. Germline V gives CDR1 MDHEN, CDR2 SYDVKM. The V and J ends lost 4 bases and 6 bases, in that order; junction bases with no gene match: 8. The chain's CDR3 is CASSSGTSGRAVAGELFF. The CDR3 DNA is TGTGCCAGCAGTTCCGGGACTAGCGGGAGGGCCGTGGCCGGGGAGCTGTTTTTT.

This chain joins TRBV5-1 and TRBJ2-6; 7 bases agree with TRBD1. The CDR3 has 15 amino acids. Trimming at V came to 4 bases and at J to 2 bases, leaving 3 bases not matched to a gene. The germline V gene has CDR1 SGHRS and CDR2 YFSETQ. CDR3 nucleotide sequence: TGCGCCAGCAGCCCAGACAGGGCTGGGGCCAACGTCCTGACTTTC. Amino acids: CASSPDRAGANVLTF.

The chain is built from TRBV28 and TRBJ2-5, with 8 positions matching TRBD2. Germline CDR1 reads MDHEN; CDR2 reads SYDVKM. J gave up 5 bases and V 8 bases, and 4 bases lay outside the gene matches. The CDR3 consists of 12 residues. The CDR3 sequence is CASGAGGETQYF. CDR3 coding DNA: TGTGCCAGCGGGGCGGGAGGCGAGACCCAGTACTTC.

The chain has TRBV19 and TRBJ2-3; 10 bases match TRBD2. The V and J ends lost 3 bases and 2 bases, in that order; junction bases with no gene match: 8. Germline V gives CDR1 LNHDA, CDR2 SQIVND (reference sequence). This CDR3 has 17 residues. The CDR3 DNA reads TGTGCCAGTAGTATTTACCTAGCGGGAGCCTTCACAGATACGCAGTATTTT. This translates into CASSIYLAGAFTDTQYF. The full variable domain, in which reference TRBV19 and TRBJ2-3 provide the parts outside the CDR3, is DGGITQSPKYLFRKEGQNVTLSCEQNLNHDAMYWYRQDPGQGLRLIYYSQIVNDFQKGDIAEGYSVSREKKESFPLTVTSAQKNPTAFYLCASSIYLAGAFTDTQYFGPGTRLTVL.

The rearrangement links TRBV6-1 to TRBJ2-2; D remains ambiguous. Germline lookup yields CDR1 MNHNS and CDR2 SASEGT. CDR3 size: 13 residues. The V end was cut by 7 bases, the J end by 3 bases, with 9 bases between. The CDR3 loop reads CASIPRDTGELFF. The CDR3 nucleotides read TGTGCCAGCATCCCCCGGGACACCGGGGAGCTGTTTTTT.

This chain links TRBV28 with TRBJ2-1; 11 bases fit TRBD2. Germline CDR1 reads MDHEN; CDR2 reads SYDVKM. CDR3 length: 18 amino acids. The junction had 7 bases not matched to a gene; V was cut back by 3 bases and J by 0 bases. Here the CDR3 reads CASSFPTSGSSSYNEQFF. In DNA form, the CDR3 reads TGTGCCAGCAGTTTCCCAACTAGCGGGAGCAGCTCCTACAATGAGCAGTTCTTC.

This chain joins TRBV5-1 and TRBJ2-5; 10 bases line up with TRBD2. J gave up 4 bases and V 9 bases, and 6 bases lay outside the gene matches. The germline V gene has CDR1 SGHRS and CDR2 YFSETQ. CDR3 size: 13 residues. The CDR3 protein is CATRAGGGETQYF. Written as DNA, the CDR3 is TGCGCCACCAGAGCGGGAGGGGGAGAGACCCAGTACTTC.

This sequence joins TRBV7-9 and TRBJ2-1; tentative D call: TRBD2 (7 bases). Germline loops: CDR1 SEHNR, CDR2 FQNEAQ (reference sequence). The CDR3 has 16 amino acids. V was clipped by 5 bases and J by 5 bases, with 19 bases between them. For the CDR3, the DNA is TGTGCCAGCAGCCTCTCGCGGGGGCATACTAACAATGAGCAGTTCTTC. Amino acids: CASSLSRGHTNNEQFF.

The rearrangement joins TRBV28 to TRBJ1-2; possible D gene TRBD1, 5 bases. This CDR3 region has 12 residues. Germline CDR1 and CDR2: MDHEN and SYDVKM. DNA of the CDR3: TGTGCGCTAGAGTCAAGGGGCTATGGCTACACCTTC. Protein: CALESRGYGYTF.

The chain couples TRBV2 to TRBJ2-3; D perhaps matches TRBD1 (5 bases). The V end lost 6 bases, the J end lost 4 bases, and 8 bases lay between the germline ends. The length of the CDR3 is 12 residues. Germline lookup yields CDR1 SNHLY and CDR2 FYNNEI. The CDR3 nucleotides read TGTGCCAGCAGGACAGAGGCAGATACGCAGTATTTT. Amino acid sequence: CASRTEADTQYF.

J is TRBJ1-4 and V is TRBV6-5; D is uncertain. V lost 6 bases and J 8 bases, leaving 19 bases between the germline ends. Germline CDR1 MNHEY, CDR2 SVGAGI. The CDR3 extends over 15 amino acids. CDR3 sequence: CASRPWTAGSEKLFF. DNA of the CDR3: TGTGCCAGCAGACCTTGGACTGCCGGGAGCGAAAAACTGTTTTTT.

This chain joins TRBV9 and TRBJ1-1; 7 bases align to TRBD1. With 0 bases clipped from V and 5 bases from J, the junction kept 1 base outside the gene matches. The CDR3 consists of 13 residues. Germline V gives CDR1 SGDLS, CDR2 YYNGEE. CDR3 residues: CASSVVQGTEAFF. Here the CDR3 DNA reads TGTGCCAGCAGCGTAGTACAGGGGACTGAAGCTTTCTTT.

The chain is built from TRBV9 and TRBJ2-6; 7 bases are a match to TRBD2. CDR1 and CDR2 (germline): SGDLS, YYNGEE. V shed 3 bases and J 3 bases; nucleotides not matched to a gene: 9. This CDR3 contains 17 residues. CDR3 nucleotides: TGTGCCAGCAGCGCTACAATTTCGGGGGGTGGGGCCAACGTCCTGACTTTC. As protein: CASSATISGGGANVLTF.

CDR3 sequence (DNA): TGCGCCAGCAGCCAACCCCTAGCGGGCGCCTACGAGCAGTACTTC. It translates to CASSQPLAGAYEQYF. This chain connects TRBV4-1 to TRBJ2-7; 8 nucleotides agree with TRBD2. CDR1 and CDR2 from the germline V gene are MGHRA and YSYEKL. CDR3 size: 15 residues. The V gene end was trimmed by 2 bases and the J gene end by 2 bases; junction bases not matched to a gene: 5.

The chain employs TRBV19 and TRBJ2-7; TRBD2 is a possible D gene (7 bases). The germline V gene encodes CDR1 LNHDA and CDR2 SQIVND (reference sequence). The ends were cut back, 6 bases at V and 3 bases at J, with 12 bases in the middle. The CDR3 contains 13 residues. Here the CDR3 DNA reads TGTGCCAGTAGCAGGGGCGGGAGCTACGAGCAGTACTTC. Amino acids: CASSRGGSYEQYF.

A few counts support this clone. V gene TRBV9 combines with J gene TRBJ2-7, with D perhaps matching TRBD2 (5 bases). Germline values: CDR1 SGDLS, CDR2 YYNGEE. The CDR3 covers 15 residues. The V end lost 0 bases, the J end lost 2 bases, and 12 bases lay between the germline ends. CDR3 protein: CASSVEPGVTYEQYF. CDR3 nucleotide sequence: TGTGCCAGCAGCGTAGAACCCGGGGTGACCTACGAGCAGTACTTC.

CDR3 sequence: CASSLSPRGTFGNEQFF. CDR3 nucleotide sequence: TGTGCCAGCAGCTTATCCCCTCGCGGGACCTTCGGCAATGAGCAGTTCTTC. The V gene is TRBV7-8, the J gene TRBJ2-1; TRBD2 is a possible D gene (6 bases). This CDR3 has 17 residues. V shed 2 bases and J shed 6 bases, with 20 bases lying between them. Germline CDR1 is SGHVS and CDR2 is FQNEAQ.

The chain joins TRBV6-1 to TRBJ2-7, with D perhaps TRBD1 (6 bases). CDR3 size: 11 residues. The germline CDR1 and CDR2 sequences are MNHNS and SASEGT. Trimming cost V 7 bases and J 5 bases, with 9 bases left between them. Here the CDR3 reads CASTHRDEQYF. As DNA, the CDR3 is TGTGCCAGCACCCACAGGGACGAGCAGTACTTC.

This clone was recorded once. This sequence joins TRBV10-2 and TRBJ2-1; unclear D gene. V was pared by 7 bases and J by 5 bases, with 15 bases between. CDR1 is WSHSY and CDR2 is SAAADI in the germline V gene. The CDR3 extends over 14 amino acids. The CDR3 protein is CASIPSPFDNEQFF. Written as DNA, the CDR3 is TGCGCCAGCATTCCCTCCCCGTTTGACAATGAGCAGTTCTTC.

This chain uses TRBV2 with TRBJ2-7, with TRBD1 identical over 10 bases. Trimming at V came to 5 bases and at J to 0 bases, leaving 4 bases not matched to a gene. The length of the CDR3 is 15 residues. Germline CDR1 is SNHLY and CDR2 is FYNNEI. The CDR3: CASSSTGGSSYEQYF. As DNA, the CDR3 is TGTGCCAGCAGTTCGACAGGGGGCAGCTCCTACGAGCAGTACTTC. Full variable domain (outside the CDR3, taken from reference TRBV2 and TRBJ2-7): EPEVTQTPSHQVTQMGQEVILRCVPISNHLYFYWYRQILGQKVEFLVSFYNNEISEKSEIFDDQFSVERPDGSNFTLKIRSTKLEDSAMYFCASSSTGGSSYEQYFGPGTRLTVT.

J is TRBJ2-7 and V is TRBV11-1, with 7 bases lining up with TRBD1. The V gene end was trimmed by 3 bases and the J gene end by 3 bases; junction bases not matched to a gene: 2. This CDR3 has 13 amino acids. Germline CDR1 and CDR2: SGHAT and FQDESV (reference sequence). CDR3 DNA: TGTGCCAGCAGCTTGCGGACAGGCTACGAGCAGTACTTC. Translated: CASSLRTGYEQYF. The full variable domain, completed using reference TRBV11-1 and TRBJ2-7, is EAEVAQSPRYKITEKSQAVAFWCDPISGHATLYWYRQILGQGPELLVQFQDESVVDDSQLPKDRFSAERLKGVDSTLKIQPAELGDSAMYLCASSLRTGYEQYFGPGTRLTVT.

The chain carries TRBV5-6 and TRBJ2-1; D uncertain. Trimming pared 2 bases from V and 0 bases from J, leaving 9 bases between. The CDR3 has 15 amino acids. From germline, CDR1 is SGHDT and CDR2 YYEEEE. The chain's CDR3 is CASSFPGGSYNEQFF. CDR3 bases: TGTGCCAGCAGCTTTCCCGGCGGCTCCTACAATGAGCAGTTCTTC.

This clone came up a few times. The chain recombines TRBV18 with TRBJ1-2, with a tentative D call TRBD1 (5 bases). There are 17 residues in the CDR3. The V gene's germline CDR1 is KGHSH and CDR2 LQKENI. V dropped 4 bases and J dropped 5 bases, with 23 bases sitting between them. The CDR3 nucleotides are TGTGCCAGCTCACGTCCGGACACGGCTAGTTATGTTTATGGCTACACCTTC. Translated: CASSRPDTASYVYGYTF.

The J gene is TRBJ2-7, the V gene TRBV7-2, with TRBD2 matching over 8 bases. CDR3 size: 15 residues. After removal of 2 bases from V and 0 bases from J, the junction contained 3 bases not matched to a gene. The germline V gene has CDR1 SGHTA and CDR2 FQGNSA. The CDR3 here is CASSLSSGSSYEQYF. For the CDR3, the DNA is TGTGCCAGCAGCTTATCAAGCGGGAGCTCCTACGAGCAGTACTTC.

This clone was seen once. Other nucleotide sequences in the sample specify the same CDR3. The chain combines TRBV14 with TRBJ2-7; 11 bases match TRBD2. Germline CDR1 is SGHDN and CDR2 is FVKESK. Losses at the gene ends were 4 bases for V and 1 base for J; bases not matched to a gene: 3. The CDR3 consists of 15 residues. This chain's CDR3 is CASSPRLAGSYEQYF. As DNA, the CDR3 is TGTGCCAGCAGCCCCCGACTAGCGGGATCCTACGAGCAGTACTTC.

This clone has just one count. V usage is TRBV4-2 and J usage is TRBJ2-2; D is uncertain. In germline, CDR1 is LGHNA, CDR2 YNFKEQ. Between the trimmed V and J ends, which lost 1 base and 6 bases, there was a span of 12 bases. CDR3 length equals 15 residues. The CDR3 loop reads CASSQARSLAGELFF. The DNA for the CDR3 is TGTGCCAGCAGCCAAGCCAGATCCTTGGCCGGGGAGCTGTTTTTT.